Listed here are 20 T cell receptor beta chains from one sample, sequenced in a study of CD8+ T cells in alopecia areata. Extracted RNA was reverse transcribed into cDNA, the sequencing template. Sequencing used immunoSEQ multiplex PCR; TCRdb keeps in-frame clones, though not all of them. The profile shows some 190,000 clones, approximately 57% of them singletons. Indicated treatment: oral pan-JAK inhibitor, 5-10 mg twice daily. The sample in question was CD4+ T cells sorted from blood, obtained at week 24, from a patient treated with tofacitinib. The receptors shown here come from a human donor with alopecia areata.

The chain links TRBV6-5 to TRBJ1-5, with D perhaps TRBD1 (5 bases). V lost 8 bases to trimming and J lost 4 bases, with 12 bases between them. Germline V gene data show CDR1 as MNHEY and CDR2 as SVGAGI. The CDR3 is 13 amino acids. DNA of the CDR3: TGTGCCAGCCGGGACTCCATTAATCAGCCCCAGCATTTT. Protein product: CASRDSINQPQHF.

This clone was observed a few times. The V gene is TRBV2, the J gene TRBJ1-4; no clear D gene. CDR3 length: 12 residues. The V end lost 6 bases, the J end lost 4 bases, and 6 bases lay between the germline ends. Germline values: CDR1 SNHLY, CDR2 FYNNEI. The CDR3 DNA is TGTGCCAGCAGGGGCGTTAATGAAAAACTGTTTTTT. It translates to CASRGVNEKLFF. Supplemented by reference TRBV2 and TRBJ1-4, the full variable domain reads EPEVTQTPSHQVTQMGQEVILRCVPISNHLYFYWYRQILGQKVEFLVSFYNNEISEKSEIFDDQFSVERPDGSNFTLKIRSTKLEDSAMYFCASRGVNEKLFFGSGTQLSVL.

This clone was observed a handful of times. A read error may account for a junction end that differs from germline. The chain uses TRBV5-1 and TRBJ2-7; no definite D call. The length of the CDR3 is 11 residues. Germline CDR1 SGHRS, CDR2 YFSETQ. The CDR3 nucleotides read TGCGCCAGCAGATTGGGGTACGAGCAGTACTTC. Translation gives CASRLGYEQYF. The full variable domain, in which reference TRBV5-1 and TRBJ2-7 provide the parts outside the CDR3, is KAGVTQTPRYLIKTRGQQVTLSCSPISGHRSVSWYQQTPGQGLQFLFEYFSETQRNKGNFPGRFSGRQFSNSRSEMNVSTLELGDSALYLCASRLGYEQYFGPGTRLTVT.

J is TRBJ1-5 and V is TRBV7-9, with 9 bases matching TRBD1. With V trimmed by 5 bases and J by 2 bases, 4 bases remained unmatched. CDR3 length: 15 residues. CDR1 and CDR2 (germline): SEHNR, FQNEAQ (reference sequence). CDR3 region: CASSVGTGRNQPQHF. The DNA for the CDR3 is TGTGCCAGCAGCGTAGGGACAGGGCGCAATCAGCCCCAGCATTTT.

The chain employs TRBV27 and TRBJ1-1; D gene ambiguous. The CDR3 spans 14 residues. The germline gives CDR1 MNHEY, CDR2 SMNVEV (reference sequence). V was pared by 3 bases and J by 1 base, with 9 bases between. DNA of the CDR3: TGTGCCAGCAGTTTGGCGACGGGGAACACTGAAGCTTTCTTT. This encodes CASSLATGNTEAFF.

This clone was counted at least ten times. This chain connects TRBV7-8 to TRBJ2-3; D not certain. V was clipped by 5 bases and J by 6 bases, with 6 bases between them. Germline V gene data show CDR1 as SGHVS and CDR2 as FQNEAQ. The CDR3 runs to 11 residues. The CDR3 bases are TGTGCCAGCAGCACGGAGGATACGCAGTATTTT. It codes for CASSTEDTQYF.

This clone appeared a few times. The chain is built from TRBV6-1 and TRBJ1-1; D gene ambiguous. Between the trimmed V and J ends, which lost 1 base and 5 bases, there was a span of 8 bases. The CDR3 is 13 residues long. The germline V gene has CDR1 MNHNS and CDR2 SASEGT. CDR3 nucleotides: TGTGCCAGCAGTGAAGTTCTGGATACTGAAGCTTTCTTT. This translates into CASSEVLDTEAFF.

The CDR3 loop reads CSVEDLRSYNEQFF. The CDR3 bases are TGCAGCGTTGAAGACCTACGCTCCTACAATGAGCAGTTCTTC. The chain couples TRBV29-1 to TRBJ2-1, with no clear D. Trimming removed 0 bases at V and 0 bases at J, with 6 bases between. Per the germline V gene, CDR1 is SQVTM and CDR2 is ANQGSEA. The CDR3 extends over 14 amino acids.

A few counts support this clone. The CDR3 here is CASSLAGNQPQHF. The CDR3, as DNA: TGTGCCAGCAGCTTGGCGGGGAATCAGCCCCAGCATTTT. This sequence joins TRBV11-2 and TRBJ1-5; no reliable D call. This CDR3 region has 13 residues. Trimming took 3 bases from V and 4 from J, leaving 7 bases between them. Germline CDR1 and CDR2: SGHAT and FQNNGV.

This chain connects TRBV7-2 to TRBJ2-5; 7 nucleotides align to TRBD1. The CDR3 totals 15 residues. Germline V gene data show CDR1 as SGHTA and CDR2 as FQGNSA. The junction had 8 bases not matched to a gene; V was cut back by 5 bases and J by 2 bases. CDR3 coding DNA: TGTGCCAGCAGCCACGGGACAGTTCCACAAGAGACCCAGTACTTC. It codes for CASSHGTVPQETQYF.

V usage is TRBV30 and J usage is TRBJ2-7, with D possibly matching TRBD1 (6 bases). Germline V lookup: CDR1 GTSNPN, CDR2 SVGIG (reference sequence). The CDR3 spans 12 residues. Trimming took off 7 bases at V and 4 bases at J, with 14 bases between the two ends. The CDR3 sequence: CAFGQNSYEQYF. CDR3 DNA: TGTGCCTTCGGACAGAATTCTTACGAGCAGTACTTC.

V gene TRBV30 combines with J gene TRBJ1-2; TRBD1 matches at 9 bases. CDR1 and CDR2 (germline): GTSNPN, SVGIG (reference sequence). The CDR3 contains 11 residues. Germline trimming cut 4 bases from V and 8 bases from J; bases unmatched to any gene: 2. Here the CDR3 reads CAWKTGGGYTF. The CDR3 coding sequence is TGTGCCTGGAAGACAGGGGGAGGCTACACCTTC.

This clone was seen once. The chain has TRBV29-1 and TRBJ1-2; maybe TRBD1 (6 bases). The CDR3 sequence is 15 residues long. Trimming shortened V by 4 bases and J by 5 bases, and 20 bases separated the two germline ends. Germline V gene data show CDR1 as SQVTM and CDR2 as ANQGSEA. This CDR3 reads CSVGTGTKGGYGYTF. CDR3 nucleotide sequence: TGCAGCGTTGGCACCGGGACAAAAGGGGGGTATGGCTACACCTTC. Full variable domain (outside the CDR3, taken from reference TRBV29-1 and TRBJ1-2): SAVISQKPSRDICQRGTSLTIQCQVDSQVTMMFWYRQQPGQSLTLIATANQGSEATYESGFVIDKFPISRPNLTFSTLTVSNMSPEDSSIYLCSVGTGTKGGYGYTFGSGTRLTVV.

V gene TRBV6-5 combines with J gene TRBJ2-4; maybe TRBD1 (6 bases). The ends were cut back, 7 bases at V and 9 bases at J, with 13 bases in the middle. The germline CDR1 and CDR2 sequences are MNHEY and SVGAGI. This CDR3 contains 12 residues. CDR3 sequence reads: CASKTGKGIQYF. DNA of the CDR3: TGTGCCAGCAAAACAGGGAAGGGCATTCAGTACTTC.

The CDR3 is CASSLERGSNEQYF. The CDR3 DNA sequence: TGCGCCAGCAGCTTGGAGCGGGGGTCGAACGAGCAGTACTTC. This chain joins TRBV5-1 and TRBJ2-7; TRBD2 aligns across 8 bases. The CDR3 sequence is 14 residues long. Losses at the gene ends were 0 bases for V and 5 bases for J; bases not matched to a gene: 4. Germline values: CDR1 SGHRS, CDR2 YFSETQ.

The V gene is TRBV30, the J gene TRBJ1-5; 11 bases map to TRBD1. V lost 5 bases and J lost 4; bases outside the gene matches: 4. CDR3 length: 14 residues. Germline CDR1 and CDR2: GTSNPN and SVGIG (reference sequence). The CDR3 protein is CAWGTGGLNQPQHF. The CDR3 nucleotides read TGTGCCTGGGGGACAGGGGGTCTGAATCAGCCCCAGCATTTT.

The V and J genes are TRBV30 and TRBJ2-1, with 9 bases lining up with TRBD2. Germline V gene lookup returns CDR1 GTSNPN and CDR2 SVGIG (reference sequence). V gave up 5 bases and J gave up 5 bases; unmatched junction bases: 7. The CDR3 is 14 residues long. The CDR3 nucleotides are TGTGCCTGGCCTGAGAGCGGGGGGCACAATGAGCAGTTCTTC. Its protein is CAWPESGGHNEQFF.

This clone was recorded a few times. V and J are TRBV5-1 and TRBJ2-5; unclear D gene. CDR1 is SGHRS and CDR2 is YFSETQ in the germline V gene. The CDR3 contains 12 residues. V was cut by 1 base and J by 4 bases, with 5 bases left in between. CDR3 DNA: TGCGCCAGCAGCTTGAGCCGAGAGACCCAGTACTTC. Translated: CASSLSRETQYF.

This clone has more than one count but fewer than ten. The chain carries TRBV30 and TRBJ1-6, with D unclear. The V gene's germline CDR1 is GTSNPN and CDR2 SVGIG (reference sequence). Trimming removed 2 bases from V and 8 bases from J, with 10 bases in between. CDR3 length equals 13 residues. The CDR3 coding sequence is TGTGCCTGGAGTCCCGGATTCGATTCACCCCTCCACTTT. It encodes CAWSPGFDSPLHF. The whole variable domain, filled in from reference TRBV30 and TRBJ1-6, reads SQTIHQWPATLVQPVGSPLSLECTVEGTSNPNLYWYRQAAGRGLQLLFYSVGIGQISSEVPQNLSASRPQDRQFILSSKKLLLSDSGFYLCAWSPGFDSPLHFGNGTRLTVT.

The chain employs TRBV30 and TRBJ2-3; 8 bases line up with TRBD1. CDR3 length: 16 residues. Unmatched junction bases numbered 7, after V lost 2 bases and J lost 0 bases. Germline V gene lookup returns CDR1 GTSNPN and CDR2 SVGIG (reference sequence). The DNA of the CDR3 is TGTGCCTGGAGTAGATTTACAGGGGGTAGCACAGATACGCAGTATTTT. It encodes CAWSRFTGGSTDTQYF. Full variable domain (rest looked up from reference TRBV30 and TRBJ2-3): SQTIHQWPATLVQPVGSPLSLECTVEGTSNPNLYWYRQAAGRGLQLLFYSVGIGQISSEVPQNLSASRPQDRQFILSSKKLLLSDSGFYLCAWSRFTGGSTDTQYFGPGTRLTVL.